Listed below are T cell receptor beta chains from one sample, sequenced in a study of T cell changes during pregnancy in multiple sclerosis. Clones were sequenced by immunoSEQ multiplex PCR, and TCRdb holds only the in-frame ones, with some missing. The table has tens of thousands of clones, 90% to 95% seen once. The sequenced sample was CD4+ T cells from peripheral blood mononuclear cells, obtained after pregnancy. These receptors originate from a female donor with multiple sclerosis, enrolled in a pregnancy study. Each CDR3 is given with its conserved first and last residue. A D gene is named only where the DNA matches it firmly. Some rows have no size entry. The others give once, few or many, or a class for an expanded clone.

CDR3 protein	CDR3 DNA	J gene	D gene	V gene	clone size
CAISDLGSYGYTF	TGTGCCATCAGTGATTTGGGGAGCTATGGCTACACCTTC	TRBJ1-2	.	TRBV10-3	.
CASSPEGLPGEQFF	TGTGCCAGCAGCCCCGAGGGACTCCCAGGGGAGCAGTTCTTC	TRBJ2-1	.	TRBV11-3	once
CASSPNRRGRTDTQYF	TGTGCCAGCAGTCCGAACAGAAGGGGGCGAACAGATACGCAGTATTTT	TRBJ2-3	TRBD1	TRBV27	.
CASSLIIGGYEQYF	TGTGCCAGTAGTCTCATTATAGGGGGCTACGAGCAGTACTTC	TRBJ2-7	.	TRBV19	.
CASSQGYYGYTF	TGTGCCAGCTCCCAGGGCTACTACGGCTACACCTTC	TRBJ1-2	.	TRBV6-5	.
CASSLVVLGAAGELFF	TGCGCCAGCAGCTTGGTGGTTCTGGGGGCGGCCGGGGAGCTGTTTTTT	TRBJ2-2	.	TRBV5-1	.
CASSVDPGGTATVTNTEAFF	TGTGCCAGCAGCGTAGACCCCGGAGGGACGGCTACAGTTACGAACACTGAAGCTTTCTTT	TRBJ1-1	.	TRBV9	few
CAWSHRAARGNTIYF	TGTGCCTGGAGCCACAGGGCTGCGAGGGGAAACACCATATATTTT	TRBJ1-3	.	TRBV30	.
CASSLAGGQFSGNTIYF	TGTGCCAGCAGCTTAGCAGGTGGACAGTTCTCTGGAAACACCATATATTTT	TRBJ1-3	.	TRBV7-6	.
CASSSWRGIGTDTQYF	TGTGCCAGCAGTTCCTGGCGGGGGATCGGCACAGATACGCAGTATTTT	TRBJ2-3	TRBD2	TRBV27	once
CASSVYNEQFF	TGTGCCAGCAGCGTCTACAATGAGCAGTTCTTC	TRBJ2-1	.	TRBV28	once
CASSPQGRDRGPDTQYF	TGTGCCAGCAGCCCGCAGGGCCGGGACAGGGGCCCAGATACGCAGTATTTT	TRBJ2-3	TRBD1	TRBV5-6	once
CASSYSEVGANVLTF	TGTGCCAGCAGTTACTCGGAGGTGGGGGCCAACGTCCTGACTTTC	TRBJ2-6	.	TRBV6-5	.
CASTQLGLLNTEAFF	TGTGCCAGCACCCAACTTGGACTGTTGAACACTGAAGCTTTCTTT	TRBJ1-1	.	TRBV28	.
CASRAGLAGTVGRETQYF	TGTGCCAGCAGGGCAGGACTAGCGGGAACAGTTGGTCGAGAGACCCAGTACTTC	TRBJ2-5	TRBD2	TRBV2	few
CATSRGNSGETQYF	TGTGCCACCAGCAGGGGGAATAGCGGAGAGACCCAGTACTTC	TRBJ2-5	.	TRBV15	.
CASSLGLGVSYNEQFF	TGTGCCAGCAGCCTGGGACTCGGGGTCTCCTACAATGAGCAGTTCTTC	TRBJ2-1	.	TRBV7-8	.
CASSVGGSYNEQFF	TGTGCCAGCAGCGTAGGTGGCAGCTACAATGAGCAGTTCTTC	TRBJ2-1	.	TRBV9	.
CASSPGLAGVYEQYF	TGCGCCAGCAGCCCTGGACTAGCGGGTGTCTACGAGCAGTACTTC	TRBJ2-7	TRBD2	TRBV5-1	.
CASSLETITGWDGYTF	TGTGCCAGCAGCTTGGAAACTATAACAGGGTGGGATGGCTACACCTTC	TRBJ1-2	.	TRBV5-6	.
CASSFQWTGRNSNEQFF	TGTGCCAGCAGCTTCCAGTGGACAGGGAGGAATAGCAATGAGCAGTTCTTC	TRBJ2-1	TRBD1	TRBV7-8	.
CASSPTGGLVETQYF	TGTGCCAGCAGTCCTACAGGGGGCCTTGTCGAGACCCAGTACTTC	TRBJ2-5	TRBD1	TRBV6-6	.
CASRKGARRYTGELFF	TGTGCCAGCAGGAAGGGGGCTCGTAGGTACACCGGGGAGCTGTTTTTT	TRBJ2-2	TRBD1	TRBV28	.
CASSELAGAGYNEQFF	TGTGCCAGCAGTGAACTAGCGGGAGCTGGCTACAATGAGCAGTTCTTC	TRBJ2-1	TRBD2	TRBV6-1	.
CASRPGTGMNTEAFF	TGCGCCAGCAGGCCCGGTACGGGGATGAACACTGAAGCTTTCTTT	TRBJ1-1	.	TRBV5-1	.
CATLPSGRGPNEKLFF	TGTGCCACCCTCCCCTCAGGGAGGGGCCCCAATGAAAAACTGTTTTTT	TRBJ1-4	.	TRBV15	.
CASSPTGVDTQYF	TGTGCCAGCAGCCCTACAGGGGTAGATACGCAGTATTTT	TRBJ2-3	TRBD1	TRBV5-6	few
CASSLGDLRGNTEAFF	TGTGCCAGCAGTTTAGGGGACCTCAGGGGGAACACTGAAGCTTTCTTT	TRBJ1-1	.	TRBV28	.